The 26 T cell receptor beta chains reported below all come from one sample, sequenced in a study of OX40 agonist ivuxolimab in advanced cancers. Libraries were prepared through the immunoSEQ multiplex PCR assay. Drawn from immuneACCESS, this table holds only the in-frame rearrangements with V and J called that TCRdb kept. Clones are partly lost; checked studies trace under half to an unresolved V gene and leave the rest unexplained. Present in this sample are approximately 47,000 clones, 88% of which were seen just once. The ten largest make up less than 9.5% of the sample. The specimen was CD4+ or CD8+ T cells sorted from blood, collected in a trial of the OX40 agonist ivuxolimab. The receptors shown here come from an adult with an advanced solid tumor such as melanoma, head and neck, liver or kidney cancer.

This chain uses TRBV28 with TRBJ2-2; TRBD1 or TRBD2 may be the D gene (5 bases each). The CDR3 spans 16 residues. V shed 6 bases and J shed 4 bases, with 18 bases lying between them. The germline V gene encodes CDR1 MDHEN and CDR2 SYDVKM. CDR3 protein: CASRSPRQGPTGELFF. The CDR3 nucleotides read TGTGCCAGCAGGTCTCCGAGGCAGGGACCCACCGGGGAGCTGTTTTTT. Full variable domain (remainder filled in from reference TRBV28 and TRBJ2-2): DVKVTQSSRYLVKRTGEKVFLECVQDMDHENMFWYRQDPGLGLRLIYFSYDVKMKEKGDIPEGYSVSREKKERFSLILESASTNQTSMYLCASRSPRQGPTGELFFGEGSRLTVL.

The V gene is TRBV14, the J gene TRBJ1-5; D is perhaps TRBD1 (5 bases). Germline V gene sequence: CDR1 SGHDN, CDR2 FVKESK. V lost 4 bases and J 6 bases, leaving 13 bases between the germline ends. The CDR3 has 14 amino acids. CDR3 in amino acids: CASSLGGGTQPQHF. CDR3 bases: TGTGCCAGCAGCCTAGGTGGGGGAACTCAGCCCCAGCATTTT.

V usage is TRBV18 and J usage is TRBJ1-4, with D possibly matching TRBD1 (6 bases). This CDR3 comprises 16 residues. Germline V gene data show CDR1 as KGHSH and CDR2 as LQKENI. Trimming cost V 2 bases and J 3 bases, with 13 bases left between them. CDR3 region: CASSPTTGWANEKLFF. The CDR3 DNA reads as TGTGCCAGCTCACCAACAACAGGGTGGGCTAATGAAAAACTGTTTTTT. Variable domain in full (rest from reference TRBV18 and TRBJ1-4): NAGVMQNPRHLVRRRGQEARLRCSPMKGHSHVYWYRQLPEEGLKFMVYLQKENIIDESGMPKERFSAEFPKEGPSILRIQQVVRGDSAAYFCASSPTTGWANEKLFFGSGTQLSVL.

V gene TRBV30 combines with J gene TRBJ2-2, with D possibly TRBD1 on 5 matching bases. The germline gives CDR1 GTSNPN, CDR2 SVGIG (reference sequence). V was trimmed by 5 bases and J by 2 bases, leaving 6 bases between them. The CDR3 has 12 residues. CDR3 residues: CAWGQNTGELFF. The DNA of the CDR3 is TGTGCCTGGGGACAAAACACCGGGGAGCTGTTTTTT.

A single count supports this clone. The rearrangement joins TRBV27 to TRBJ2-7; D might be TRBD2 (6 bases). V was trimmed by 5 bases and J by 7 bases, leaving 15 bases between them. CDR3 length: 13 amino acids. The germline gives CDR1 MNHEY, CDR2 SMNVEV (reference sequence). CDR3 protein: CASSPVTGSEQYF. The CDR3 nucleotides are TGTGCCAGCAGTCCTGTAACCGGGAGTGAGCAGTACTTC.

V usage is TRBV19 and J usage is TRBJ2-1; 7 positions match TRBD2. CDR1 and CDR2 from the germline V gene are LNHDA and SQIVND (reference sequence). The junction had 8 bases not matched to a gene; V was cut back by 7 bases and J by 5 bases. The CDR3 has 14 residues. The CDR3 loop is CASTPAGTDNEQFF. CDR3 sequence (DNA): TGTGCCAGTACCCCAGCGGGAACTGACAATGAGCAGTTCTTC.

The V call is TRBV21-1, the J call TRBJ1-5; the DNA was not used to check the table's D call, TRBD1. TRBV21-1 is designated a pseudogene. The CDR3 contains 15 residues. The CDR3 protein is CASRIDRGPNQPQHF. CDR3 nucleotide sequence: TGTGCCAGCAGGATCGACAGGGGACCTAACCAGCCCCAGCATTTT.

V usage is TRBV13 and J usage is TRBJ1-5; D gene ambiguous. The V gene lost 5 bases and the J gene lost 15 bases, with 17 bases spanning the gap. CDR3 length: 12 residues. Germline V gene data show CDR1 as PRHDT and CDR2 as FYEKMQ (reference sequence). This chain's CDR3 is CASSTGMGSPHF. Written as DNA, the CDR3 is TGTGCCAGCAGCACCGGGATGGGGTCTCCGCATTTT.

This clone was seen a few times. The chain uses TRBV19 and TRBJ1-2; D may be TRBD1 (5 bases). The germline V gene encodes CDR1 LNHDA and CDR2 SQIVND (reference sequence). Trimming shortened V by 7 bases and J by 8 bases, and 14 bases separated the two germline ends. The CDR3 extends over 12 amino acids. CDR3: CASTGGALGYTF. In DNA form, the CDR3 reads TGTGCCAGTACTGGGGGTGCACTCGGCTACACCTTC.

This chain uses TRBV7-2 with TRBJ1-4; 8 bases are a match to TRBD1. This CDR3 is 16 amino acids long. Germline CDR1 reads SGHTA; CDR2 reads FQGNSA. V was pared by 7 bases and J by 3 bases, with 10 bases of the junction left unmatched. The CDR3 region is CASNLGRGQANEKLFF. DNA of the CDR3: TGTGCCAGCAACCTGGGCAGGGGGCAGGCTAATGAAAAACTGTTTTTT.

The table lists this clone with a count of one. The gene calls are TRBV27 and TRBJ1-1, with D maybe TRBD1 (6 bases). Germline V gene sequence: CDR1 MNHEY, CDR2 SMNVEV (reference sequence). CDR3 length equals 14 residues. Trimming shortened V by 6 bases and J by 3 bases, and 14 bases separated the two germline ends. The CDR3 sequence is CASSSPGGYTEAFF. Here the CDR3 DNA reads TGTGCCAGCAGCTCTCCGGGGGGCTACACTGAAGCTTTCTTT.

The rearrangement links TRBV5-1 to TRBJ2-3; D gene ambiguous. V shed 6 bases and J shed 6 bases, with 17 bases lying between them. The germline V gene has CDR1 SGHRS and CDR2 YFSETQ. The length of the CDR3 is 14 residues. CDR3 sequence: CASKFTRPVDTQYF. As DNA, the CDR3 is TGCGCCAGCAAGTTTACCCGACCTGTCGATACGCAGTATTTT.

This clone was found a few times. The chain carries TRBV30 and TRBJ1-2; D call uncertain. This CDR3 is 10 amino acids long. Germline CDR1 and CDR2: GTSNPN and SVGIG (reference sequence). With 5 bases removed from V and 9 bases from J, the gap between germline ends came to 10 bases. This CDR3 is CAWGPNSYTF. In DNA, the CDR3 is TGTGCCTGGGGACCGAACAGCTACACCTTC.

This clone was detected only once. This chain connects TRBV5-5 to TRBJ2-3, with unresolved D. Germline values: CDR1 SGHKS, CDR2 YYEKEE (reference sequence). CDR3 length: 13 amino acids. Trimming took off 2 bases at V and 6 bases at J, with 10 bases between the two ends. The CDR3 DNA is TGTGCCAGCAGCTTAATGGTCCCTGATACGCAGTATTTT. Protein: CASSLMVPDTQYF. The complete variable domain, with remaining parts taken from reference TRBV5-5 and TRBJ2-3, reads DAGVTQSPTHLIKTRGQQVTLRCSPISGHKSVSWYQQVLGQGPQFIFQYYEKEERGRGNFPDRFSARQFPNYSSELNVNALLLGDSALYLCASSLMVPDTQYFGPGTRLTVL.

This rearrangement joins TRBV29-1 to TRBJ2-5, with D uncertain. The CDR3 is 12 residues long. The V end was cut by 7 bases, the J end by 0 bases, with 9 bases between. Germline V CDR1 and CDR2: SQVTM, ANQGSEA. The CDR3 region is CSAWMYQETQYF. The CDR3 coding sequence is TGCAGCGCGTGGATGTACCAAGAGACCCAGTACTTC. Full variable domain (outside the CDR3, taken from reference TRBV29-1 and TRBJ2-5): SAVISQKPSRDICQRGTSLTIQCQVDSQVTMMFWYRQQPGQSLTLIATANQGSEATYESGFVIDKFPISRPNLTFSTLTVSNMSPEDSSIYLCSAWMYQETQYFGPGTRLLVL.

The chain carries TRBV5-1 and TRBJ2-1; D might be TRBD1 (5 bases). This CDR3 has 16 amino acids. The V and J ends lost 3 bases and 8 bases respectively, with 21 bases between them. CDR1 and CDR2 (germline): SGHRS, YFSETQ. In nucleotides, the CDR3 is TGCGCCAGCAGCTCCAATCCGGCAGGGAAGTATTATGAGCAGTTCTTC. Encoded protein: CASSSNPAGKYYEQFF. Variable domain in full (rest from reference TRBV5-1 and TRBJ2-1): KAGVTQTPRYLIKTRGQQVTLSCSPISGHRSVSWYQQTPGQGLQFLFEYFSETQRNKGNFPGRFSGRQFSNSRSEMNVSTLELGDSALYLCASSSNPAGKYYEQFFGPGTRLTVL.

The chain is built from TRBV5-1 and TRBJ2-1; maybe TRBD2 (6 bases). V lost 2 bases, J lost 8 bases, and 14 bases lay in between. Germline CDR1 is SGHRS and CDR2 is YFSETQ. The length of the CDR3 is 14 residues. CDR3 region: CASSLLALRDEQFF. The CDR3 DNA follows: TGCGCCAGCAGCTTACTAGCCCTTAGGGATGAGCAGTTCTTC. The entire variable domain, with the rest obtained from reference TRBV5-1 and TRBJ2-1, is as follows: KAGVTQTPRYLIKTRGQQVTLSCSPISGHRSVSWYQQTPGQGLQFLFEYFSETQRNKGNFPGRFSGRQFSNSRSEMNVSTLELGDSALYLCASSLLALRDEQFFGPGTRLTVL.

The CDR3 here is CAISGGDRGLYGYTF. DNA for the CDR3: TGTGCCATCAGTGGGGGGGACAGGGGGCTTTATGGCTACACCTTC. This sequence joins TRBV10-3 and TRBJ1-2, with 12 bases lining up with TRBD1. The ends lost 4 bases at V and 5 bases at J; junction bases unmatched: 5. CDR1 and CDR2 (germline): ENHRY, SYGVKD. There are 15 residues in the CDR3.

The CDR3 loop is CASTRGGNLAKNIQYF. The CDR3 DNA reads TGTGCCAGCACCCGGGGGGGAAATCTAGCCAAAAACATTCAGTACTTC. The chain uses TRBV6-6 and TRBJ2-4, with TRBD2 matching 8 bases. CDR3 size: 16 residues. The V gene end was trimmed by 7 bases and the J gene end by 0 bases; junction bases not matched to a gene: 8. Per the germline V gene, CDR1 is MNHNY and CDR2 is SVGAGI (reference sequence).

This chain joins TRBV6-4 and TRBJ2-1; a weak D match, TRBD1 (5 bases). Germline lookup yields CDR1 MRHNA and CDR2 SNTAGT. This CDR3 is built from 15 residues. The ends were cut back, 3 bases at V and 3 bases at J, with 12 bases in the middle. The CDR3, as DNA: TGTGCCAGCAGTGAGACAGCTATGGGCTACAATGAGCAGTTCTTC. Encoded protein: CASSETAMGYNEQFF.

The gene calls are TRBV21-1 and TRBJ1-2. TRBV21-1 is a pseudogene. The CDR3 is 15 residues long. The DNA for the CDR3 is TGTGCCAGCAGTTCATTGGGGGAGATGAACTATGGCTACACCTTC. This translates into CASSSLGEMNYGYTF.

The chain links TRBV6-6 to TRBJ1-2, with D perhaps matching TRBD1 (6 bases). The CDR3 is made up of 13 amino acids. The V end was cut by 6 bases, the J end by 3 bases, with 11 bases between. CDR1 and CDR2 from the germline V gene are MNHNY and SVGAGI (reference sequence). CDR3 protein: CASSPQGHYGYTF. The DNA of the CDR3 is TGTGCCAGCAGCCCACAGGGACACTATGGCTACACCTTC.

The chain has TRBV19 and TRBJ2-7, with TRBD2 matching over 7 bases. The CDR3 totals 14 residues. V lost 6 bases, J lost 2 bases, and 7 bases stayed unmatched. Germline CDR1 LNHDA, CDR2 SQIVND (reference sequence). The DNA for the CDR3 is TGTGCCAGTAGCCCTACTAGCGCACCCTACGAGCAGTACTTC. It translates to CASSPTSAPYEQYF.

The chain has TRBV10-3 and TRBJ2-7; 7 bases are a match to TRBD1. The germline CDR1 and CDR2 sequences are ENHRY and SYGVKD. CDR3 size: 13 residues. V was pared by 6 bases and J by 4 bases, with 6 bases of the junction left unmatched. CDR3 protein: CAIRTPDRYEQYF. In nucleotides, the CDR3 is TGTGCCATCAGGACCCCGGACAGGTACGAGCAGTACTTC.

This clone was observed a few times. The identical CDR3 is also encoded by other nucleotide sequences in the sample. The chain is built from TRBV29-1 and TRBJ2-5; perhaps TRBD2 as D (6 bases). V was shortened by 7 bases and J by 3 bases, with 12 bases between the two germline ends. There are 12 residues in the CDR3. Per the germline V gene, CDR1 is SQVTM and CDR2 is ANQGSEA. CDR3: CSAGWGEETQYF. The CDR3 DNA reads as TGCAGCGCCGGATGGGGGGAAGAGACCCAGTACTTC.

CDR3 loop: CASSYQGGGGHEQYF. The CDR3 nucleotides read TGTGCCAGCAGCTACCAAGGGGGCGGGGGGCACGAGCAGTACTTC. The J gene is TRBJ2-7, the V gene TRBV7-9; D possibly corresponds to TRBD2 (8 bases). Germline loops: CDR1 SEHNR, CDR2 FQNEAQ (reference sequence). V lost 4 bases to trimming and J lost 5 bases, with 18 bases between them. The CDR3 consists of 15 residues.